The rows below give T cell receptor beta chains drawn from one sample of a study of long-term antiretroviral therapy in people with HIV. Measured with immunoSEQ multiplex PCR; TCRdb has only the in-frame clones, and not every one. The sample records around 19,000 clones, about nine tenths being singletons. Here the sequenced sample was unsorted PBMCs, taken approximately 4.5 years before starting antiretroviral therapy. These receptors all come from a woman younger than 45 with HIV. Each CDR3 is given with its conserved first and last residue. Clone sizes are given selectively: once, few, many, or a class where the clone is expanded.

TRBJ1-2	-	TRBV27	CASSLLQGDGYTF
TRBJ2-7	once	TRBV21-1	CASSRAREGSYEQYF
TRBJ1-3	-	TRBV15	CATSRDLGISGNTIYF
TRBJ2-1	-	TRBV30	CAWSVSSGAYNEQFF
TRBJ2-5	-	TRBV5-1	CASSLTMGAGETQYF
TRBJ1-3	-	TRBV11-2	CASSREQGSGNTIYF
TRBJ1-2	-	TRBV7-6	CASSLALAGGEGYTF
TRBJ1-1	once	TRBV2	CASSESEGLKAFF
TRBJ1-5	-	TRBV5-1	CASSAGLSNQPQHF
TRBJ1-1	-	TRBV29-1	CSVHTGRMNTEAFF
TRBJ2-1	once	TRBV7-2	CASSTLGGTQAYNEQFF
TRBJ1-2	-	TRBV7-2	CASSLEAENYGYTF
TRBJ1-2	-	TRBV30	CAWNARDPQAYGYTF
TRBJ1-2	-	TRBV9	CASSVGRGGYTF
TRBJ1-1	few	TRBV2	CASMGERNTEAFF
TRBJ1-5	-	TRBV15	CATSRERNQPQHF
TRBJ1-1	-	TRBV4-2	CASSQGDGRRTEAFF
TRBJ1-2	-	TRBV9	CASSEPGTGVNYGYTF
TRBJ2-7	-	TRBV15	CATSRDYTSYEQYF
TRBJ2-7	few	TRBV7-6	CASSLAADTIYEQYF
TRBJ2-5	-	TRBV27	CASSPARRAGEETQYF
TRBJ1-4	-	TRBV7-2	CASSLGGGGEKLFF
TRBJ2-3	once	TRBV13	CASSTRGQLLDTQYF
TRBJ2-2	-	TRBV27	CASKRAVPGPTGELFF
TRBJ1-1	-	TRBV12-2	CASRGPGERAEAFF
TRBJ1-5	-	TRBV15	CATSTQQGQPQHF
TRBJ2-5	-	TRBV4-3	CASSQERAGGRETQYF
TRBJ2-7	-	TRBV19	CASSPTGGVYEQYF
TRBJ1-2	-	TRBV19	CASSMEPLNYGYTF
TRBJ1-4	-	TRBV7-9	CASSLRDNNEKLFF
TRBJ1-1	-	TRBV19	CASSLGSVGTMNTEAFF
TRBJ2-5	-	TRBV30	CAWSSTGNQETQYF
TRBJ1-1	-	TRBV19	CASRDRAGTEAFF
TRBJ2-1	-	TRBV5-6	CASSLARVLGNEQFF
TRBJ1-3	-	TRBV6-9	CASSFRREGAPDTIYF